This TCR beta chain is from a study of post-analysis software for immune sequencing data. Study as a whole: Both relapsing-remitting and secondary progressive multiple sclerosis featured among the disease courses, as did progressive-relapsing multiple sclerosis. Study observations and caveats: The study found significantly lower normalized Chao1 diversity in multiple sclerosis patients than in controls. When the samples were clustered directly with F measure, those that had been prepared in the same batch showed strong co-clustering. TRBV segments more frequent in patients than in controls numbered a few and included TRBV5-6, TRBV5-1 and TRBV20-1.

In regard to this clonotype: The antigen remains undetermined.

Losses at the gene ends were 0 bases for V and 7 bases for J; bases not matched to a gene: 4. The germline gives CDR1 DFQATT, CDR2 SNEGSKA (reference sequence). The CDR3 is made up of 15 amino acids. Carried by the TCR beta cDNA libraries were unique molecular identifiers. Some 500,000 cDNA molecules were recovered from an input of about 0.95 to 11 million T cells. MiXCR was run by TCRdb on the PCR reads, yielding one entry per CDR3 protein. The repertoire has approximately 570,000 distinct CDR3 sequences, around 44% of them found once; the top ten carry roughly 1.7%. This clonotype was obtained from a girl aged 10 to 17 with multiple sclerosis. The chain carries TRBV20-1 and TRBJ2-1, with 12 bases fitting TRBD2. The sample comprised blood. The CDR3 bases are TGCAGTGCTAGAGATCGCCTAGCGGGAGGGAATGAGCAGTTCTTC. As protein: CSARDRLAGGNEQFF.